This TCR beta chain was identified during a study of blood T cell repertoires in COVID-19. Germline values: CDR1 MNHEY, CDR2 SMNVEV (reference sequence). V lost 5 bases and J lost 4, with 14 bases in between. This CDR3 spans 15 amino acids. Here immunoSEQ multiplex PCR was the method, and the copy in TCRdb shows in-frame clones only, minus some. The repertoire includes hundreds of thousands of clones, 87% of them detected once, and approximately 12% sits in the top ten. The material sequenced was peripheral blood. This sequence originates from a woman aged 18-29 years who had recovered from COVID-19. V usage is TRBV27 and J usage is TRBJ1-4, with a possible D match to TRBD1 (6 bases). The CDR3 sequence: CASSPSTGLNEKLFF. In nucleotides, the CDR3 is TGTGCCAGCAGTCCCTCAACAGGGCTTAATGAAAAACTGTTTTTT.